This T cell receptor beta chain was sequenced for a study of identical twins. The CDR3 length is 15 residues. Germline-derived CDR1 and CDR2 are SGHVS and FQNEAQ. Trimming removed 5 bases from V and 8 bases from J; junction bases left unmatched: 10. TCRdb redid the calling of the 5' RACE reads with MiXCR, one entry per CDR3 protein. Among more than 1.5 million distinct CDR3 sequences listed, roughly a third were seen once. The sequence came from a newborn girl in good health. The rearrangement links TRBV7-8 to TRBJ1-4; the match to TRBD1 covers 8 bases. Material: cord blood. The CDR3 sequence is CASSPSTGVWEKLFF. The CDR3 coding sequence is TGTGCCAGCAGCCCCTCGACAGGGGTATGGGAAAAACTGTTTTTT.